The 24 T cell receptor beta chains presented below share a single source sample, sequenced in a study of CD8 T cells in ankylosing spondylitis. TCRdb independently ran MiXCR on the 5' RACE reads; one entry per CDR3 protein. The profile shows about 130,000 distinct CDR3 sequences, around 6.6% of them singletons. The sequenced material came from blood, either unsorted or a sorted T cell fraction (not recorded which). Receptors originate from a female donor with ankylosing spondylitis or in good health (not recorded which).

The CDR3 protein is CASSSRSGGGTQYF. The CDR3 coding sequence is TGCGCCAGCAGCTCGCGAAGTGGCGGGGGTACGCAGTATTTT. The V call is TRBV5-1, the J call TRBJ2-3; 7 positions match TRBD2. This CDR3 has 14 residues. V lost 3 bases to trimming and J lost 8 bases; unmatched junction nucleotides: 9. Germline V CDR1 and CDR2: SGHRS, YFSETQ.

This clonotype was counted a few times. The chain links TRBV12-3 or TRBV12-4 to TRBJ1-5; no definite D call. V was cut by 3 bases and J by 6 bases, with 9 bases left in between. The CDR3 extends over 13 amino acids. The CDR3 sequence is CASSFGRRQPQHF. The CDR3 nucleotides read TGTGCCAGCAGTTTCGGGAGGCGTCAGCCCCAGCATTTT.

The count of this clonotype is one. The V and J genes are TRBV6-1 and TRBJ1-1, with TRBD1 matching 10 bases. The CDR3 length is 15 residues. The junction had 8 bases not matched to a gene; V was cut back by 7 bases and J by 3 bases. Germline values: CDR1 MNHNS, CDR2 SASEGT. The CDR3 loop reads CASTGPGQGYTEAFF. In nucleotides, the CDR3 is TGTGCCAGCACCGGACCGGGACAGGGGTACACTGAAGCTTTCTTT.

This clonotype appeared many times. The chain links TRBV9 to TRBJ2-1; 9 nucleotides align to TRBD2. J was trimmed by 8 bases and V by 0 bases; bases with no gene match: 12. The germline gives CDR1 SGDLS, CDR2 YYNGEE. The length of the CDR3 is 17 residues. The CDR3 loop is CASSVGFAGGPRDEQFF. CDR3 nucleotides: TGTGCCAGCAGCGTAGGTTTTGCGGGGGGGCCGAGGGATGAGCAGTTCTTC.

This clonotype was seen many times. This sequence joins TRBV28 and TRBJ1-2; D may be TRBD1 (5 bases). The length of the CDR3 is 14 residues. Trimming stripped 8 bases from V and 6 bases from J, with 19 bases between. The germline V gene encodes CDR1 MDHEN and CDR2 SYDVKM. The DNA for the CDR3 is TGTGCCAGCGCCTGGCGAGGCGGGGGTGATGGCTACACCTTC. Translating it yields CASAWRGGGDGYTF.

In this sample, this clonotype turned up a few times. The chain combines TRBV6-2 or TRBV6-3 with TRBJ2-3, with no clear D. Germline CDR1 is MNHEY and CDR2 is SVGEGT. Trimming took 6 bases from V and 0 from J, leaving 16 bases between them. There are 16 residues in the CDR3. The CDR3 DNA follows: TGTGCCAGCAGCCGGAACCCTGGCCCTAGCACAGATACGCAGTATTTT. The encoded protein is CASSRNPGPSTDTQYF.

This clonotype was seen repeatedly, ten times or more. CDR3 sequence reads: CASSWDRASYGYTF. The CDR3 DNA reads as TGTGCCAGCAGTTGGGACAGGGCTTCCTATGGCTACACCTTC. The chain has TRBV6-5 and TRBJ1-2; 9 positions agree with TRBD1. The CDR3 consists of 14 residues. The V gene end was trimmed by 4 bases and the J gene end by 4 bases; junction bases not matched to a gene: 4. CDR1 is MNHEY and CDR2 is SVGAGI in the germline V gene.

This clonotype has a count of ten or more. V usage is TRBV27 and J usage is TRBJ2-2; D remains unclear. Germline loops: CDR1 MNHEY, CDR2 SMNVEV (reference sequence). This CDR3 has 11 residues. Between the trimmed V and J ends, which lost 8 bases and 6 bases, there was a span of 7 bases. DNA of the CDR3: TGTGCCAGCCGAATTGCCGGGGAGCTGTTTTTT. This codes for CASRIAGELFF.

This clonotype was detected a few times. The CDR3 protein is CSVGGLAGDSYEQYF. CDR3 nucleotide sequence: TGCAGCGTTGGAGGCCTAGCGGGGGACTCCTACGAGCAGTACTTC. V gene TRBV29-1 combines with J gene TRBJ2-7; TRBD2 matches 10 bases. The germline V gene has CDR1 SQVTM and CDR2 ANQGSEA. There are 15 residues in the CDR3. V dropped 4 bases and J dropped 0; count of bases not matched to a gene: 6.

This clonotype has at least ten counts. The V call is TRBV27, the J call TRBJ2-1; 10 bases are a match to TRBD1. This CDR3 spans 18 amino acids. CDR1 MNHEY and CDR2 SMNVEV come from the germline V gene (reference sequence). Trimming cost V 6 bases and J 3 bases; bases outside gene matches: 14. CDR3 DNA sequence: TGTGCCAGCAGACCTATTACCGGGACAGGGGAGGGCTACAATGAGCAGTTCTTC. This gives the protein CASRPITGTGEGYNEQFF.

This clonotype was seen only a few times. The rearrangement joins TRBV7-6 to TRBJ2-1; 8 bases align to TRBD1. Germline V gene sequence: CDR1 SGHVS, CDR2 FNYEAQ. This CDR3 region has 14 residues. V trimming: 6 bases; J trimming: 4 bases; junction bases outside the gene matches: 5. The CDR3 loop is CASRRDRLYNEQFF. In DNA, the CDR3 is TGTGCCAGCAGGCGGGACAGGTTATACAATGAGCAGTTCTTC.

This clonotype was seen more than once but under ten times. The rearrangement joins TRBV6-4 to TRBJ1-5, with 9 bases matching TRBD1. Germline trimming cut 7 bases from V and 2 bases from J; bases unmatched to any gene: 6. The length of the CDR3 is 15 residues. Germline values: CDR1 MRHNA, CDR2 SNTAGT. CDR3 residues: CASIPGTGRNQPQHF. CDR3 nucleotide sequence: TGTGCCAGCATTCCCGGGACAGGGCGCAATCAGCCCCAGCATTTT.

A remark on this clonotype: A read error is possible here, since a much larger clone lies one base away. The chain employs TRBV10-3 and TRBJ1-1; no firm D call. The length of the CDR3 is 14 residues. Germline CDR1 and CDR2: ENHRY and SYGVKD. The CDR3 DNA is TGTGCCATCAGTGAGTCCCCCACTCGCACTGCAGCTTTCTTT. It yields the protein CAISESPTRTAAFF.

This clonotype was seen many times. In DNA, the CDR3 is TGTGCCAGCTCACCACTCCCGCCAGGGTTGACGGAAAAACTGTTTTTT. Its protein product is CASSPLPPGLTEKLFF. V is TRBV18 and J is TRBJ1-4; D might be TRBD1 (5 bases). The CDR3 loop spans 16 amino acids. V dropped 1 base and J dropped 8 bases, with 17 bases sitting between them. Per the germline V gene, CDR1 is KGHSH and CDR2 is LQKENI.

This clonotype has ten or more counts. The CDR3 sequence: CASSQGGGAANSGANVLTF. The CDR3 coding sequence is TGCGCCAGCAGCCAAGGTGGAGGTGCTGCGAACTCTGGGGCCAACGTCCTGACTTTC. J is TRBJ2-6 and V is TRBV4-1; D is perhaps TRBD2 (5 bases). The germline V and J ends were trimmed by 1 base and 0 bases, with 16 bases remaining between them. The CDR3 is made up of 19 amino acids. The germline gives CDR1 MGHRA, CDR2 YSYEKL.

This clonotype was seen repeatedly, ten times or more. The CDR3 here is CASSHTGAPADTQYF. The DNA for the CDR3 is TGCGCCAGCAGCCATACAGGGGCTCCGGCAGATACGCAGTATTTT. This chain joins TRBV4-3 and TRBJ2-3, with 7 bases lining up with TRBD1. CDR1 is LGHNA and CDR2 is YSLEER in the germline V gene. The CDR3 runs 15 residues. V trimming: 3 bases; J trimming: 4 bases; junction bases outside the gene matches: 7.

This clonotype was seen repeatedly, ten times or more. The J gene is TRBJ1-2, the V gene TRBV12-3 or TRBV12-4; 7 positions agree with TRBD1. This CDR3 region has 13 residues. The V and J ends lost 0 bases and 8 bases, in that order; junction bases with no gene match: 3. The CDR3 DNA reads TGTGCCAGCAGTTTAGCCAGGGGGAGGGGCTACACCTTC. Protein: CASSLARGRGYTF.

This clonotype came up many times. V gene TRBV20-1 combines with J gene TRBJ1-1, with 7 bases matching TRBD1. Germline CDR1 and CDR2: DFQATT and SNEGSKA (reference sequence). Trimming at V came to 5 bases and at J to 4 bases, leaving 1 base not matched to a gene. The CDR3 extends over 11 amino acids. The CDR3 DNA reads as TGCAGTGCTTCAGGGGGCACTGAAGCTTTCTTT. This gives the protein CSASGGTEAFF.

This clonotype has ten or more counts. The rearrangement links TRBV12-3 or TRBV12-4 to TRBJ1-1, with D possibly being TRBD1 (5 bases). The V end was cut by 0 bases, the J end by 11 bases, with 16 bases between. This CDR3 is built from 14 residues. The CDR3 nucleotides are TGTGCCAGCAGTTTAGCAGACAGCCTTACGGAGGCTTTCTTT. It codes for CASSLADSLTEAFF.

This clonotype was seen many times. The J gene is TRBJ1-5, the V gene TRBV29-1; no clear D. In germline, CDR1 is SQVTM, CDR2 ANQGSEA. The CDR3 has 13 residues. The ends were cut back, 7 bases at V and 5 bases at J, with 15 bases in the middle. The CDR3 sequence is CSAAGEVDQPQHF. DNA for the CDR3: TGCAGCGCGGCCGGGGAGGTCGATCAGCCCCAGCATTTT.

This clonotype was detected many times. V usage is TRBV18 and J usage is TRBJ1-2; no firm D call. CDR3 size: 13 residues. Trimming took 6 bases from V and 8 from J, leaving 16 bases between them. The germline V gene has CDR1 KGHSH and CDR2 LQKENI. DNA for the CDR3: TGTGCCAGCTCCACCGGCAGGCTCGAGGGCTACACCTTC. Amino acids: CASSTGRLEGYTF.

This clonotype was recorded at least ten times. The rearrangement links TRBV2 to TRBJ1-4, with TRBD1 identical over 7 bases. The CDR3 is 15 residues long. Germline CDR1 is SNHLY and CDR2 is FYNNEI. With 5 bases clipped from V and 3 bases from J, the junction kept 6 bases outside the gene matches. The CDR3 protein is CASSQRQGSNEKLFF. The CDR3 region has the DNA TGTGCCAGCAGTCAGAGACAGGGCTCTAATGAAAAACTGTTTTTT.

This clonotype showed up many times. The chain uses TRBV27 and TRBJ1-2; no firm D call. The CDR3 loop spans 14 amino acids. Germline CDR1 and CDR2: MNHEY and SMNVEV (reference sequence). The V and J ends lost 4 bases and 0 bases respectively, with 9 bases between them. The chain's CDR3 is CASSSTGANYGYTF. The CDR3 region has the DNA TGTGCCAGCAGTTCCACCGGGGCTAACTATGGCTACACCTTC.

This clonotype appeared a few times. The chain couples TRBV18 to TRBJ1-2, with 8 bases lining up with TRBD1. V lost 5 bases to trimming and J lost 7 bases; unmatched junction nucleotides: 9. The CDR3 has 14 residues. Germline V gene lookup returns CDR1 KGHSH and CDR2 LQKENI. The CDR3 DNA is TGTGCCAGCTCAGAAGGGACAGGAGGTAGTGGCTACACCTTC. Its translation is CASSEGTGGSGYTF.